This TCR beta chain was sequenced during a study of early T cells in non-severe SARS-CoV-2 infection. Study summary: Investigators sequenced bulk RNA drawn from unsorted whole blood, and chains remained unpaired.

Notes on this clonotype: What it recognizes is unknown.

Whole-study results and caveats: Anti-spike CD8 responses were favored in VDJdb matching, and private and CD4 specificities were missed.

Each cDNA molecule carried a unique molecular identifier. TCRdb reprocessed the 5' RACE reads via MiXCR and lists one record per CDR3 protein. The sample has approximately 47,000 distinct CDR3 sequences, about a tenth seen once; the top ten hold approximately 5.4%. The V end was cut by 7 bases, the J end by 3 bases, with 10 bases between. The length of the CDR3 is 13 residues. CDR1 and CDR2 (germline): MNHEY, SVGEGT. This chain links TRBV6-2 or TRBV6-3 with TRBJ2-1, with D uncertain. This receptor was obtained from an adult who was a healthcare worker with PCR-confirmed SARS-CoV-2 infection or an uninfected control (not recorded which). This material consisted of whole blood, taken at baseline. The CDR3 loop is CASNVNSYNEQFF. CDR3 bases: TGTGCCAGCAACGTCAACAGCTACAATGAGCAGTTCTTC.